These T cell receptor beta chains were read from a single sample in a study of T cell repertoires in cytomegalovirus infection. In TCRdb, the reads were re-called with MiXCR into one record per CDR3 protein. The repertoire holds 640,000 or so distinct CDR3 sequences, with about 33% as singletons. Their target antigens are unknown. The source material was cultured PBMCs, sampled from culture after CMV antigen stimulation. Receptors were obtained from a human donor in good health (CMV status not recorded). Some clones in this sample may be carry-over from other donors' samples. Each CDR3 is given with its conserved first and last residue. The D gene is left open where the match is weak. The size field is filled for only some rows; it gives once, few, many or a size class.

D gene,clone size,V gene,J gene,CDR3 protein,CDR3 DNA
NA,NA,TRBV20-1,TRBJ1-5,CSARDQGSGNQPQHF,TGCAGTGCTAGAGATCAGGGGAGCGGCAATCAGCCCCAGCATTTT
NA,NA,TRBV7-2,TRBJ1-6,CASSFRGRDSPLHF,TGTGCCAGCAGCTTCCGGGGGCGGGATTCACCCCTCCACTTT
TRBD1,many,TRBV7-2,TRBJ2-7,CASSLASGQGYEQYF,TGTGCCAGCAGCTTAGCCTCGGGACAGGGCTACGAGCAGTACTTC
NA,NA,TRBV12-3/TRBV12-4,TRBJ1-3,CASSPYSGFANTIYF,TGTGCCAGCAGTCCTTATAGTGGTTTTGCAAACACCATATATTTT
TRBD1,few,TRBV7-4,TRBJ2-1,CASSLEGDRVSYNEQFF,TGTGCCAGCAGCTTAGAGGGGGACAGGGTCTCCTACAATGAGCAGTTCTTC
NA,NA,TRBV18,TRBJ2-7,CASSPGSNTYEQYF,TGTGCCAGCTCACCGGGCAGCAACACCTACGAGCAGTACTTC
NA,many,TRBV7-8,TRBJ2-1,CASKQPGGTASYNEQFF,TGTGCCAGCAAACAACCGGGGGGGACAGCGTCCTACAATGAGCAGTTCTTC
NA,NA,TRBV6-6,TRBJ2-2,CASRWEVRRELFF,TGTGCCAGTCGGTGGGAGGTTCGGCGGGAGCTGTTTTTT
NA,few,TRBV6-2/TRBV6-3,TRBJ1-5,CASRKSIGGSDQPQHF,TGTGCCAGCAGAAAATCTATAGGGGGATCGGATCAGCCCCAGCATTTT
NA,NA,TRBV4-1,TRBJ2-1,CASSQDGAQGKGYNEQFF,TGCGCCAGCAGCCAAGACGGGGCGCAGGGGAAGGGCTACAATGAGCAGTTCTTC